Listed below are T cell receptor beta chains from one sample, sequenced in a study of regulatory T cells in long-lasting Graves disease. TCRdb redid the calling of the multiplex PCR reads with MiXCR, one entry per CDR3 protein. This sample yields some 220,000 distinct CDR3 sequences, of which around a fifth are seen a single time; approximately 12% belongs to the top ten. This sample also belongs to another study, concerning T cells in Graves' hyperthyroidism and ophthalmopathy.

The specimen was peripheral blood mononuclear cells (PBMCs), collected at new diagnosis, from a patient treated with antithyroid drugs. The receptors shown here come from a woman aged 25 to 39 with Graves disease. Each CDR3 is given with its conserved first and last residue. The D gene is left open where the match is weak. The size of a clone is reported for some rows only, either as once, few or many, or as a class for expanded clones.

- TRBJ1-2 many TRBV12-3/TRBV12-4 CASSSRSGSLGGYTF TGTGCCAGCAGTTCCCGATCCGGGAGTCTTGGGGGCTACACCTTC
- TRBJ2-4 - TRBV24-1 CATSDLQGDKNIQYF TGTGCCACCAGTGATTTGCAGGGAGATAAAAACATTCAGTACTTC
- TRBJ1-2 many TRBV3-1 CASSQVGRNYGYTF TGTGCCAGCAGCCAAGTGGGCCGTAACTATGGCTACACCTTC
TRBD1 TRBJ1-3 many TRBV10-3 CAAKGTGSSGNTIYF TGTGCCGCCAAAGGGACAGGGTCATCTGGAAACACCATATATTTT
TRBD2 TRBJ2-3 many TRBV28 CASSYVLGTSGSQSTDTQYF TGTGCCAGCAGTTACGTCCTGGGGACTAGCGGGAGCCAGAGCACAGATACGCAGTATTTT
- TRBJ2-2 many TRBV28 CASSIQGPGELFF TGTGCCAGCAGTATACAGGGACCCGGGGAGCTGTTTTTT
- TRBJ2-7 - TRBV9 CASSTGANYEQYF TGTGCCAGCAGCACGGGAGCCAACTACGAGCAGTACTTC
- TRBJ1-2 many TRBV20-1 CSARDSAGLNYGYTF TGCAGTGCTAGAGATTCGGCAGGGCTAAACTATGGCTACACCTTC
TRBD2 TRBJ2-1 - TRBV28 CASNLAGWINEQFF TGTGCCAGCAACCTAGCGGGATGGATCAATGAGCAGTTCTTC
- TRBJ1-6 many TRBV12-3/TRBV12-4 CASSLGRAPLHF TGTGCCAGCAGTCTCGGAAGGGCACCCCTCCACTTT
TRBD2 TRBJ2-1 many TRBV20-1 CSARPDSGRVSSYNEQFF TGCAGTGCCCGACCAGATAGCGGGAGGGTAAGCTCCTACAATGAGCAGTTCTTC
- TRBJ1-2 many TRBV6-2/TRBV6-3 CASSYQANYGYTF TGTGCCAGCAGTTACCAAGCTAACTATGGCTACACCTTC
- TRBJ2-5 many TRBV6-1 CASSLLQGGETQYF TGTGCCAGCAGCCTCCTGCAGGGGGGGGAGACCCAGTACTTC
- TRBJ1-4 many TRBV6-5 CASSFTGLGNEKLFF TGTGCCAGCAGTTTCACAGGTCTGGGTAATGAAAAACTGTTTTTT
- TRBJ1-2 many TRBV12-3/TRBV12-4 CASTRGGVNYGYTF TGTGCCAGCACCCGCGGAGGGGTCAACTATGGCTACACCTTC
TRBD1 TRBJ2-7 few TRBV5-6 CASSLAGYDRAHEQYF TGTGCCAGCAGCTTGGCCGGGTATGACAGGGCCCACGAGCAGTACTTC
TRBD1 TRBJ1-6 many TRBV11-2 CASSPRQGISPLHF TGTGCCAGCAGCCCCCGACAGGGAATTTCACCCCTCCACTTT
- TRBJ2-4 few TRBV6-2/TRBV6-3 CASSSPTDLEPENIQYF TGTGCCAGCAGTTCACCTACTGATTTGGAGCCGGAAAACATTCAGTACTTC
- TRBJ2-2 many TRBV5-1 CASSSSLASGTGELFF TGCGCCAGCAGCTCCTCCCTTGCGTCCGGAACCGGGGAGCTGTTTTTT
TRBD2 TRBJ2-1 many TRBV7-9 CASSSKGGSSYNEQFF TGTGCCAGCAGCTCCAAAGGCGGGAGCTCCTACAATGAGCAGTTCTTC
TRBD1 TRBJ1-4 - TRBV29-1 CSVLPGTGDEKLFF TGCAGCGTCCTACCCGGGACAGGGGATGAAAAACTGTTTTTT
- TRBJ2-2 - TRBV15 CATRPSPTGELFF TGTGCCACCAGACCCTCTCCTACCGGGGAGCTGTTTTTT
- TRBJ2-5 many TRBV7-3 CASSLTLGETQYF TGTGCCAGCAGCTTAACCCTGGGGGAGACCCAGTACTTC
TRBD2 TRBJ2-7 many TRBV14 CASRQAGGNEQYF TGTGCCAGCAGGCAAGCGGGAGGGAACGAGCAGTACTTC
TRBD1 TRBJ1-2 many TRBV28 CASRDQGGGGYTF TGTGCCAGTCGCGATCAGGGGGGTGGTGGCTACACCTTC
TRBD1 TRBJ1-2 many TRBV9 CASSGGTGNYGYTF TGTGCCAGCAGCGGAGGGACAGGAAACTATGGCTACACCTTC